These 26 T cell receptor beta chains came from one sample sequenced in a study of shared clonotypes between healthy human individuals. The repertoire was sequenced with immunoSEQ multiplex PCR; TCRdb's copy has only in-frame clones and lacks some. The sample holds about 2.4 million clones, over 85% seen once. The sample taken for sequencing was naive CD4+ T cells from PBMCs. Subset: CD45RA+ positively selected. These receptor sequences come from a man younger than 35 in good health. Some clones in this sample may be carry-over from other donors' samples.

As to this clone: Other nucleotide sequences in the sample specify the same CDR3. The gene calls are TRBV5-1 and TRBJ2-5; the D is unclear. This CDR3 has 13 amino acids. V was cut by 3 bases and J by 3 bases, with 9 bases left in between. Germline CDR1 SGHRS, CDR2 YFSETQ. CDR3 sequence: CASSSGQKETQYF. DNA of the CDR3: TGCGCCAGCAGCTCCGGCCAGAAAGAGACCCAGTACTTC. The full variable domain, rest sourced from reference TRBV5-1 and TRBJ2-5, is KAGVTQTPRYLIKTRGQQVTLSCSPISGHRSVSWYQQTPGQGLQFLFEYFSETQRNKGNFPGRFSGRQFSNSRSEMNVSTLELGDSALYLCASSSGQKETQYFGPGTRLLVL.

The CDR3 region is CASSVMGAHEQYF. CDR3 DNA: TGTGCCAGCAGCGTAATGGGGGCCCACGAGCAGTACTTC. The chain is built from TRBV9 and TRBJ2-7, with D perhaps matching TRBD1 (6 bases). Germline-derived CDR1 and CDR2 are SGDLS and YYNGEE. The CDR3 consists of 13 residues. Trimming removed 1 base from V and 5 bases from J, with 10 bases in between.

This clone has only one observation. The chain recombines TRBV28 with TRBJ1-1; D uncertain. Trimming stripped 2 bases from V and 3 bases from J, with 10 bases between. CDR3 length: 14 amino acids. Germline CDR1 MDHEN, CDR2 SYDVKM. CDR3 loop: CASSLARTYTEAFF. For the CDR3, the DNA is TGTGCCAGCAGTTTAGCCCGGACCTACACTGAAGCTTTCTTT.

The CDR3 DNA follows: TGTGCCAGCAGCTTAGACGGGCTCAATCAGCCCCAGCATTTT. It yields the protein CASSLDGLNQPQHF. The rearrangement joins TRBV11-2 to TRBJ1-5, with unresolved D. The CDR3 covers 14 residues. Looked up from germline, CDR1 is SGHAT and CDR2 is FQNNGV. V lost 0 bases and J 3 bases, leaving 6 bases between the germline ends.

The rearrangement uses TRBV10-2 and TRBJ1-4; no clear D. Germline V gene lookup returns CDR1 WSHSY and CDR2 SAAADI. Trimming removed 6 bases from V and 0 bases from J, with 8 bases in between. There are 14 residues in the CDR3. The CDR3 loop reads CASREITTNEKLFF. CDR3 nucleotides: TGCGCCAGCAGGGAGATAACAACTAATGAAAAACTGTTTTTT.

The V and J genes are TRBV6-1 and TRBJ1-5, with 9 bases lining up with TRBD1. This CDR3 has 16 residues. Germline V lookup: CDR1 MNHNS, CDR2 SASEGT. V gave up 2 bases and J gave up 6 bases; unmatched junction bases: 8. This chain's CDR3 is CASSERFGTGFQPQHF. The DNA for the CDR3 is TGTGCCAGCAGTGAAAGGTTCGGGACAGGGTTTCAGCCCCAGCATTTT.

V gene TRBV5-4 combines with J gene TRBJ2-5; TRBD1 matches at 8 bases. Germline assignment: CDR1 SGHNT and CDR2 YYREEE (reference sequence). The CDR3 consists of 15 residues. After removal of 4 bases from V and 1 base from J, the junction contained 6 bases not matched to a gene. CDR3 sequence: CASSGGTGRQETQYF. CDR3 nucleotide sequence: TGTGCCAGCAGCGGAGGGACAGGCCGCCAAGAGACCCAGTACTTC.

V is TRBV7-9 and J is TRBJ2-7; TRBD1 or TRBD2 may be the D gene (5 bases each). Germline lookup yields CDR1 SEHNR and CDR2 FQNEAQ (reference sequence). The CDR3 is made up of 15 amino acids. V was shortened by 4 bases and J by 4 bases, with 17 bases between the two germline ends. CDR3 DNA: TGTGCCAGCAGCTCCCTCGGGACGGCAGGATACGAGCAGTACTTC. Encoded protein: CASSSLGTAGYEQYF.

The genes are TRBV19 and TRBJ1-5, with 8 bases identical to TRBD1. CDR1 and CDR2 from the germline V gene are LNHDA and SQIVND (reference sequence). There are 15 residues in the CDR3. J gave up 4 bases and V 9 bases, and 11 bases lay outside the gene matches. In nucleotides, the CDR3 is TGTGCCAGCCCTTCAGGGGGCAGGGGTAATCAGCCCCAGCATTTT. Amino acid sequence: CASPSGGRGNQPQHF.

V is TRBV7-9 and J is TRBJ2-7, with D tentatively TRBD1 (6 bases). CDR1 SEHNR and CDR2 FQNEAQ come from the germline V gene (reference sequence). Trimming shortened V by 4 bases and J by 4 bases, and 14 bases separated the two germline ends. The CDR3 totals 14 residues. The CDR3 nucleotides are TGTGCCAGCAGCTGGAGTGGGGGCGGGTACGAGCAGTACTTC. As protein: CASSWSGGGYEQYF.

The chain has TRBV30 and TRBJ1-4, with D hard to call. Germline-derived CDR1 and CDR2 are GTSNPN and SVGIG (reference sequence). Trimming removed 0 bases at V and 0 bases at J, with 8 bases between. CDR3 length equals 15 residues. CDR3 DNA sequence: TGTGCCTGGAGTGTACTAAGTGCAACTAATGAAAAACTGTTTTTT. The encoded protein is CAWSVLSATNEKLFF.

The V and J genes are TRBV15 and TRBJ2-5; D is perhaps TRBD1 or TRBD2 (5 bases each). Deletions cut 1 base from V and 7 bases from J, with 16 bases between. The germline V gene has CDR1 LNHNV and CDR2 YYDKDF (reference sequence). The CDR3 covers 15 residues. CDR3 amino acids: CATSRAPGRFGTQYF. The CDR3, as DNA: TGTGCCACCAGCAGAGCGCCGGGGCGTTTCGGGACCCAGTACTTC. Supplemented by reference TRBV15 and TRBJ2-5, the full variable domain reads DAMVIQNPRYQVTQFGKPVTLSCSQTLNHNVMYWYQQKSSQAPKLLFHYYDKDFNNEADTPDNFQSRRPNTSFCFLDIRSPGLGDTAMYLCATSRAPGRFGTQYFGPGTRLLVL.

This chain links TRBV14 with TRBJ2-1, with D unresolved. The CDR3 sequence is 11 residues long. Trimming stripped 7 bases from V and 9 bases from J, with 10 bases between. Germline V lookup: CDR1 SGHDN, CDR2 FVKESK. The CDR3 here is CASKKMGEQFF. CDR3 DNA sequence: TGTGCCAGCAAAAAGATGGGTGAGCAGTTCTTC.

The V gene is TRBV5-6, the J gene TRBJ2-3; D uncertain. The germline V and J ends were trimmed by 2 bases and 2 bases, with 12 bases remaining between them. The CDR3 extends over 15 amino acids. CDR1 and CDR2 from the germline V gene are SGHDT and YYEEEE. CDR3: CASSFVFGLTDTQYF. The CDR3 DNA reads as TGTGCCAGCAGCTTCGTGTTCGGGCTCACAGATACGCAGTATTTT.

The chain links TRBV2 to TRBJ1-5; 8 positions agree with TRBD1. The CDR3 length is 15 residues. CDR1 is SNHLY and CDR2 is FYNNEI in the germline V gene. The V segment lost 4 bases and the J segment 0 bases; nucleotides outside the gene matches: 2. CDR3 DNA sequence: TGTGCCAGCAGTGGACAGGGGTTTAGCAATCAGCCCCAGCATTTT. Translated, it gives CASSGQGFSNQPQHF.

CDR3 nucleotide sequence: TGTGCCAGCTCCCTAGCGGGAGGCTTAAATACGCAGTATTTT. Translating it yields CASSLAGGLNTQYF. The V gene is TRBV2, the J gene TRBJ2-3; the match to TRBD2 covers 11 bases. This CDR3 comprises 14 residues. The germline gives CDR1 SNHLY, CDR2 FYNNEI. The J segment lost 7 bases and the V segment lost 8 bases, leaving 8 bases of the junction unmatched.

The chain uses TRBV9 and TRBJ2-7; D tentatively reads TRBD1 or TRBD2 (5 bases each). The V gene's germline CDR1 is SGDLS and CDR2 YYNGEE. The V and J ends lost 3 bases and 0 bases respectively, with 13 bases between them. This CDR3 region has 15 residues. DNA for the CDR3: TGTGCCAGCAGCGCCCGGGGACGGGACTCCTACGAGCAGTACTTC. Protein sequence: CASSARGRDSYEQYF.

V gene TRBV19 combines with J gene TRBJ1-2; maybe TRBD1 (6 bases). Germline V gene data show CDR1 as LNHDA and CDR2 as SQIVND (reference sequence). V lost 8 bases and J lost 8, with 21 bases in between. The CDR3 runs to 14 residues. The CDR3 DNA reads as TGTGCCAGTGAGGAGTCGGGGGCAACGTACGGCTACACCTTC. It is translated as CASEESGATYGYTF.

The gene calls are TRBV10-3 and TRBJ2-2, with TRBD2 matching 11 bases. Germline V gene data show CDR1 as ENHRY and CDR2 as SYGVKD. V dropped 3 bases and J dropped 7; count of bases not matched to a gene: 4. There are 15 residues in the CDR3. As DNA, the CDR3 is TGTGCCATCAGTGAACTAGCGGGAGCTCTCGGGGAGCTGTTTTTT. Translated, it gives CAISELAGALGELFF.

The chain couples TRBV2 to TRBJ2-3; D call uncertain. The length of the CDR3 is 13 residues. The germline V gene encodes CDR1 SNHLY and CDR2 FYNNEI. The V end lost 4 bases, the J end lost 2 bases, and 7 bases lay between the germline ends. CDR3 in amino acids: CASSASATDTQYF. CDR3 nucleotide sequence: TGTGCCAGCAGTGCGTCCGCCACAGATACGCAGTATTTT.

The chain couples TRBV18 to TRBJ2-7; the D gene is possibly TRBD1 (5 bases). The germline V and J ends were trimmed by 3 bases and 3 bases, with 18 bases remaining between them. The V gene's germline CDR1 is KGHSH and CDR2 LQKENI. CDR3 size: 16 residues. CDR3 nucleotides: TGTGCCAGCTCACCCAACATTCAGGGCGGAAGCTACGAGCAGTACTTC. Residues: CASSPNIQGGSYEQYF.

V gene TRBV10-3 combines with J gene TRBJ2-7; D call uncertain. This CDR3 is built from 13 residues. The germline V gene has CDR1 ENHRY and CDR2 SYGVKD. Trimming stripped 7 bases from V and 3 bases from J, with 13 bases between. CDR3 sequence: CAINPLPNYEQYF. The CDR3 DNA reads as TGTGCCATCAACCCCCTACCCAACTACGAGCAGTACTTC.

This clone came up once. The chain is built from TRBV7-2 and TRBJ2-7; D may be TRBD1 or TRBD2 (7 bases each). The CDR3 covers 14 residues. V shed 2 bases and J shed 5 bases, with 13 bases lying between them. CDR1 and CDR2 from the germline V gene are SGHTA and FQGNSA. CDR3 amino acids: CASSLQAGGDEQYF. CDR3 nucleotide sequence: TGTGCCAGCAGCTTACAGGCAGGGGGGGACGAGCAGTACTTC.

The rearrangement joins TRBV6-1 to TRBJ2-2; possibly TRBD2 for D (5 bases). Trimming shortened V by 2 bases and J by 4 bases, and 8 bases separated the two germline ends. Per the germline V gene, CDR1 is MNHNS and CDR2 is SASEGT. The CDR3 extends over 14 amino acids. The CDR3 reads CASSENRGTGELFF. In nucleotides, the CDR3 is TGTGCCAGCAGTGAAAATCGGGGCACCGGGGAGCTGTTTTTT.

The genes are TRBV28 and TRBJ2-1, with D perhaps matching TRBD2 (5 bases). Trimming left V 4 bases short and J 8 bases short, with 21 bases between. The CDR3 spans 16 residues. CDR1 is MDHEN and CDR2 is SYDVKM in the germline V gene. The CDR3 bases are TGTGCCAGCAGTTCTAGCAAGGGCAGTTTAAAGGATGAGCAGTTCTTC. It is translated as CASSSSKGSLKDEQFF. Supplemented by reference TRBV28 and TRBJ2-1, the full variable domain reads DVKVTQSSRYLVKRTGEKVFLECVQDMDHENMFWYRQDPGLGLRLIYFSYDVKMKEKGDIPEGYSVSREKKERFSLILESASTNQTSMYLCASSSSKGSLKDEQFFGPGTRLTVL.

The rearrangement uses TRBV7-9 and TRBJ1-1, with D possibly matching TRBD1 (5 bases). This CDR3 is built from 16 residues. V shed 5 bases and J shed 0 bases, with 16 bases lying between them. The germline V gene encodes CDR1 SEHNR and CDR2 FQNEAQ (reference sequence). DNA of the CDR3: TGTGCCAGCAGCCCTCGCGGGGCAGGACTGAACACTGAAGCTTTCTTT. Its translation is CASSPRGAGLNTEAFF.